This TCR beta chain emerged from a study of cytomegalovirus exposure and HLA in healthy donors. PCR used 60 Vbeta primers and 13 Jbeta primers. Profiling relied on immunoSEQ multiplex PCR, and the TCRdb table lists in-frame clones only, not all of them. The sample lists more than 110,000 clones; around 84% were seen once. The CDR3 has 14 amino acids. Germline V gene lookup returns CDR1 SGHRS and CDR2 YFSETQ. V was pared by 8 bases and J by 0 bases, with 3 bases of the junction left unmatched. Findings and limits, study-wide: In an earlier analysis, most TCR beta V segments were productive about 87% or about 30% of the time. Many donors carried some public TCRs, although rarity characterized most TCR sequences. Altogether, 160 or so TCR beta chains were recorded as cytomegalovirus-associated.

The count of this clone is one. What it recognizes is unknown. The sequencing sample was made of PBMCs. This clonotype was obtained from a man in his forties or fifties in good health and CMV-seronegative. J is TRBJ2-1 and V is TRBV5-1; the match to TRBD2 covers 9 bases. The CDR3 nucleotides are TGCGCCAGGATAGCGGGAGCCTCCTACAATGAGCAGTTCTTC. It yields the protein CARIAGASYNEQFF.